Listed here are 30 T cell receptor beta chains from one sample, sequenced in a study of OX40 agonist ivuxolimab in advanced cancers. Libraries were prepared by immunoSEQ multiplex PCR; TCRdb keeps only in-frame clonotypes and omits some of them. The table lists roughly 40,000 clones, about 88% of them singletons. The input for sequencing was CD4+ or CD8+ T cells sorted from blood, taken in a trial of the OX40 agonist ivuxolimab. The source of these receptors is an adult with an advanced solid tumor such as melanoma, head and neck, liver or kidney cancer.

The V and J genes are TRBV19 and TRBJ2-6, with D possibly being TRBD1 (6 bases). The CDR3 runs 15 residues. Between the trimmed V and J ends, which lost 4 bases and 1 base, there was a span of 8 bases. From germline, CDR1 is LNHDA and CDR2 SQIVND (reference sequence). CDR3 sequence (DNA): TGTGCCAGTAGTAAAACAGGGTCTGGGGCCAACGTCCTGACTTTC. Residues: CASSKTGSGANVLTF.

This clone was detected once. The rearrangement uses TRBV28 and TRBJ2-1; 8 nucleotides align to TRBD1. The CDR3 is 12 amino acids. V was pared by 3 bases and J by 13 bases, with 5 bases of the junction left unmatched. Looked up from germline, CDR1 is MDHEN and CDR2 is SYDVKM. CDR3 nucleotide sequence: TGTGCCAGCAGTTTGCGGACAGGGACCCAGTTCTTC. Translated: CASSLRTGTQFF.

The chain joins TRBV6-6 to TRBJ2-1; no clear D gene. CDR1 is MNHNY, CDR2 SVGAGI, per germline (reference sequence). The CDR3 length is 11 residues. V lost 5 bases and J 13 bases, leaving 12 bases between the germline ends. The chain's CDR3 is CASSLLSRQFF. The CDR3 region has the DNA TGTGCCAGCAGTCTCCTCAGCCGCCAGTTCTTC.

This chain joins TRBV5-1 and TRBJ1-4, with 9 bases matching TRBD1. The CDR3 sequence is 16 residues long. V gave up 2 bases and J gave up 5 bases; unmatched junction bases: 7. Germline loops: CDR1 SGHRS, CDR2 YFSETQ. The CDR3 protein is CASSFGSGTGNEKLFF. DNA for the CDR3: TGCGCCAGCAGCTTTGGGTCGGGGACAGGGAATGAAAAACTGTTTTTT.

This chain connects TRBV15 to TRBJ2-7; D is ambiguous. The ends were cut back, 0 bases at V and 4 bases at J, with 7 bases in the middle. CDR3 length: 13 residues. CDR1 is LNHNV, CDR2 YYDKDF, per germline (reference sequence). As DNA, the CDR3 is TGTGCCACCAGCAGAGATCTAGGATACGAGCAGTACTTC. This codes for CATSRDLGYEQYF.

Here the CDR3 DNA reads TGTGCCAGTAGCCGGGACAGGGGATACAATGAGCAGTTCTTC. Its protein product is CASSRDRGYNEQFF. The V and J genes are TRBV19 and TRBJ2-1, with TRBD1 matching over 10 bases. Germline V gene data show CDR1 as LNHDA and CDR2 as SQIVND (reference sequence). Trimming at V came to 6 bases and at J to 4 bases, leaving 3 bases not matched to a gene. The CDR3 is made up of 14 amino acids.

This clone was seen just once. A read error may account for a junction end that differs from germline. The rearrangement links TRBV5-3 to TRBJ1-1; 9 bases are a match to TRBD1. TRBV5-3 is an ORF for which the function is uncertain. The CDR3 is made up of 14 amino acids. CDR3 nucleotides: TGTGCCAGCAGCTGGGGACAGGGGAACACTGAAGCTTTCTTT. This sequence encodes CASSWGQGNTEAFF.

The V call is TRBV11-3, the J call TRBJ2-6; D is unresolved. V shed 1 base and J shed 4 bases, with 14 bases lying between them. Germline V gene lookup returns CDR1 SGHNT and CDR2 YENEEA. The CDR3 has 17 residues. This CDR3 is CASSLGQASVGANVLTF. The DNA of the CDR3 is TGTGCCAGCAGCTTAGGGCAGGCCTCGGTAGGGGCCAACGTCCTGACTTTC.

The CDR3 is CASSYYGTRNEQFF. CDR3 DNA sequence: TGTGCCAGCAGTTACTATGGGACTCGAAATGAGCAGTTCTTC. This chain joins TRBV6-6 and TRBJ2-1, with D tentatively TRBD2 (6 bases). The CDR3 runs to 14 residues. V gave up 1 base and J gave up 7 bases, with 11 bases separating them. Germline V gene sequence: CDR1 MNHNY, CDR2 SVGAGI (reference sequence).

This chain joins TRBV28 and TRBJ1-5; D not certain. V lost 4 bases and J 5 bases, leaving 15 bases between the germline ends. CDR3 size: 15 residues. Germline V CDR1 and CDR2: MDHEN, SYDVKM. CDR3: CASSWPNVGDQPQHF. Written as DNA, the CDR3 is TGTGCCAGCAGTTGGCCTAACGTTGGGGATCAGCCCCAGCATTTT.

The J gene is TRBJ1-2, the V gene TRBV28; TRBD1 aligns across 8 bases. CDR1 and CDR2 (germline): MDHEN, SYDVKM. This CDR3 comprises 13 residues. V shed 5 bases and J 7 bases; nucleotides not matched to a gene: 6. The CDR3 sequence is CASSPDRVRGYTF. In DNA form, the CDR3 reads TGTGCCAGCAGTCCGGACAGGGTGCGTGGCTACACCTTC.

This clone was observed once. The chain joins TRBV28 to TRBJ1-5; D is possibly TRBD1 (6 bases). From germline, CDR1 is MDHEN and CDR2 SYDVKM. The CDR3 is made up of 17 amino acids. V lost 3 bases, J lost 5 bases, and 20 bases lay in between. CDR3 residues: CASSLSGRTDRHQPQHF. In DNA, the CDR3 is TGTGCCAGCAGTTTGTCTGGCCGGACAGACCGGCATCAGCCCCAGCATTTT.

The chain carries TRBV5-5 and TRBJ2-2, with D uncertain. From germline, CDR1 is SGHKS and CDR2 YYEKEE (reference sequence). The V and J ends lost 0 bases and 1 base respectively, with 7 bases between them. The CDR3 totals 15 residues. CDR3 coding DNA: TGTGCCAGCAGCTTGGACAGAGTGAACACCGGGGAGCTGTTTTTT. Protein product: CASSLDRVNTGELFF. Full variable domain (rest looked up from reference TRBV5-5 and TRBJ2-2): DAGVTQSPTHLIKTRGQQVTLRCSPISGHKSVSWYQQVLGQGPQFIFQYYEKEERGRGNFPDRFSARQFPNYSSELNVNALLLGDSALYLCASSLDRVNTGELFFGEGSRLTVL.

The rearrangement joins TRBV15 to TRBJ1-6, with a weak D call TRBD1 (5 bases). Trimming left V 1 base short and J 7 bases short, with 14 bases between. CDR1 is LNHNV and CDR2 is YYDKDF in the germline V gene (reference sequence). This CDR3 spans 16 amino acids. CDR3 sequence (DNA): TGTGCCACCAGCAGAGTTCCGGGACTCTCGAATTCACCCCTCCACTTT. It specifies CATSRVPGLSNSPLHF.

This clone was recorded once. As DNA, the CDR3 is TGCGCCAGCAGCTTTGGCGGGGGGAACACTGAAGCTTTCTTT. Translated: CASSFGGGNTEAFF. This chain joins TRBV5-1 and TRBJ1-1, with TRBD1 as a possible D gene (5 bases). In germline, CDR1 is SGHRS, CDR2 YFSETQ. CDR3 size: 14 residues. The V end was cut by 2 bases, the J end by 1 base, with 9 bases between.

V gene TRBV19 combines with J gene TRBJ2-3; TRBD2 agrees at 9 bases. Germline V lookup: CDR1 LNHDA, CDR2 SQIVND (reference sequence). The V gene end was trimmed by 8 bases and the J gene end by 1 base; junction bases not matched to a gene: 7. This CDR3 is built from 15 residues. The CDR3 protein is CASGNSGRGTDTQYF. CDR3 DNA: TGTGCCAGTGGAAATAGCGGGAGAGGCACAGATACGCAGTATTTT.

This chain connects TRBV5-1 to TRBJ1-1; D might be TRBD1 (6 bases). CDR1 and CDR2 (germline): SGHRS, YFSETQ. V gave up 0 bases and J gave up 5 bases, with 8 bases separating them. This CDR3 is built from 13 residues. CDR3 DNA: TGCGCCAGCAGCTTGGAGGGGGTTACTGAAGCTTTCTTT. Its translation is CASSLEGVTEAFF.

The chain carries TRBV4-1 and TRBJ2-7; no definite D call. The CDR3 spans 14 residues. Germline CDR1 is MGHRA and CDR2 is YSYEKL. V was cut by 2 bases and J by 2 bases, with 10 bases left in between. CDR3: CASSQPGRTYEQYF. CDR3 nucleotide sequence: TGCGCCAGCAGCCAACCCGGACGGACCTACGAGCAGTACTTC.

This chain links TRBV7-8 with TRBJ2-3, with TRBD2 matching 12 bases. CDR3 size: 18 residues. Germline V CDR1 and CDR2: SGHVS, FQNEAQ. V dropped 5 bases and J dropped 0; count of bases not matched to a gene: 9. In nucleotides, the CDR3 is TGTGCCAGCAGCCCGGGACTAGCGGGCTCAACTAGCACAGATACGCAGTATTTT. Amino acid sequence: CASSPGLAGSTSTDTQYF.

Note on this clone: One junction end disagrees with the germline gene, perhaps due to a read error. The chain carries TRBV20-1 and TRBJ2-7; D is uncertain. CDR1 is DFQATT and CDR2 is SNEGSKA in the germline V gene (reference sequence). CDR3 length equals 10 residues. Here the CDR3 DNA reads TGCAGTGCTAGAGGAGTTGTCGGCCACTTC. It is translated as CSARGVVGHF.

The J gene is TRBJ1-6, the V gene TRBV7-2; TRBD1 is a possible D gene (5 bases). Germline V gene sequence: CDR1 SGHTA, CDR2 FQGNSA. The CDR3 runs to 14 residues. With 3 bases removed from V and 6 bases from J, the gap between germline ends came to 9 bases. The CDR3 DNA sequence: TGTGCCAGCAGCTTGGGCAGGGTTAATTCACCCCTCCACTTT. Protein sequence: CASSLGRVNSPLHF.

This clone was seen a single time. The chain is built from TRBV6-5 and TRBJ1-2, with D maybe TRBD1 (5 bases). Per germline, CDR1 MNHEY and CDR2 SVGAGI. Deletions cut 0 bases from V and 9 bases from J, with 20 bases between. The CDR3 totals 16 residues. CDR3 sequence: CASSYSNGNRGGSYTF. The CDR3 region has the DNA TGTGCCAGCAGTTACTCAAATGGGAATCGGGGGGGGAGCTACACCTTC.

V usage is TRBV28 and J usage is TRBJ2-7, with no clear D. Trimming shortened V by 11 bases and J by 7 bases, and 21 bases separated the two germline ends. Germline V gene sequence: CDR1 MDHEN, CDR2 SYDVKM. The CDR3 loop spans 13 amino acids. The CDR3 here is CAGARGHEQEQYF. The CDR3 DNA reads TGTGCCGGAGCTAGAGGCCACGAGCAAGAGCAGTACTTC.

The chain joins TRBV7-8 to TRBJ2-7; D remains unclear. Germline V CDR1 and CDR2: SGHVS, FQNEAQ. The CDR3 is 14 residues long. Trimming removed 0 bases from V and 0 bases from J, with 6 bases in between. CDR3 nucleotide sequence: TGTGCCAGCAGCTTAGCCGGAACCTCCTACGAGCAGTACTTC. This gives the protein CASSLAGTSYEQYF.

J is TRBJ2-7 and V is TRBV11-2; D call uncertain. This CDR3 region has 12 residues. CDR1 is SGHAT and CDR2 is FQNNGV in the germline V gene. The V and J ends lost 5 bases and 7 bases respectively, with 12 bases between them. The CDR3 region is CASSHPGREQYF. The DNA of the CDR3 is TGTGCCAGCAGCCACCCCGGGCGGGAGCAGTACTTC.

V is TRBV30 and J is TRBJ1-2; no clear D. Per the germline V gene, CDR1 is GTSNPN and CDR2 is SVGIG (reference sequence). The V end was cut by 2 bases, the J end by 2 bases, with 12 bases between. CDR3 size: 14 residues. The DNA of the CDR3 is TGTGCCTGGAGTCATACGGCGACAAACTATGGCTACACCTTC. Encoded protein: CAWSHTATNYGYTF. The full variable domain, rest sourced from reference TRBV30 and TRBJ1-2, is SQTIHQWPATLVQPVGSPLSLECTVEGTSNPNLYWYRQAAGRGLQLLFYSVGIGQISSEVPQNLSASRPQDRQFILSSKKLLLSDSGFYLCAWSHTATNYGYTFGSGTRLTVV.

The genes are TRBV10-3 and TRBJ2-6; D unclear. This CDR3 has 20 amino acids. V gave up 2 bases and J gave up 0 bases, with 20 bases separating them. Looked up from germline, CDR1 is ENHRY and CDR2 is SYGVKD. As DNA, the CDR3 is TGTGCCATCAGTGAGGACCCTCTAAAACCCCTAAGCTCTGGGGCCAACGTCCTGACTTTC. This encodes CAISEDPLKPLSSGANVLTF.

This rearrangement joins TRBV21-1 to TRBJ2-2; the table's D call of TRBD2 was not tested on the DNA. TRBV21-1 is reported as a pseudogene. The CDR3 contains 18 residues. CDR3 DNA: TGTGCCAGCAGCAAAGGACTAGCGGGCCCTGCGAACACCGGGGAGCTGTTTTTT. As protein: CASSKGLAGPANTGELFF.

The V call is TRBV20-1, the J call TRBJ1-2, with no clear D. With 3 bases removed from V and 8 bases from J, the gap between germline ends came to 10 bases. This CDR3 has 11 amino acids. Looked up from germline, CDR1 is DFQATT and CDR2 is SNEGSKA (reference sequence). In DNA form, the CDR3 reads TGCAGTGCTAGCAAACCTCGGGGCTACACCTTC. Its protein product is CSASKPRGYTF.

This clone showed up just a few times. The chain is built from TRBV9 and TRBJ1-5, with D maybe TRBD1 (5 bases). V gave up 3 bases and J gave up 4 bases, with 8 bases separating them. From germline, CDR1 is SGDLS and CDR2 YYNGEE. This CDR3 has 13 residues. The CDR3 sequence is CASSGDGNQPQHF. The CDR3 bases are TGTGCCAGCAGCGGGGACGGGAATCAGCCCCAGCATTTT.